This entry is about one T cell receptor (beta chain). These data belong to a study of shared clonotypes between healthy human individuals. Germline lookup yields CDR1 LGHNA and CDR2 YSLEER. Trimming took 4 bases from V and 1 from J, leaving 17 bases between them. CDR3 length equals 17 residues. Sequenced by immunoSEQ multiplex PCR; TCRdb stores in-frame clones only, minus some. This sample carries fewer than 1.6 million clones, 97% to 99% of them seen once, and the ten largest clones take roughly 0.35%. This chain uses TRBV4-3 with TRBJ2-1, with D maybe TRBD2 (5 bases). This receptor was taken from a man younger than 40 in good health. Sequenced: naive CD4+ T cells sorted from blood. Subset indicated: CD45RA+ positively selected. The CDR3 region has the DNA TGCGCCAGCAGCCGATTTCCCGGAGGAAGTTCCTACAATGAGCAGTTCTTC. Residues: CASSRFPGGSSYNEQFF.